This is a list of T cell receptor beta chains from one sample in a study of T cell repertoires in cytomegalovirus infection. These receptors are not linked to any known antigen. Each CDR3 protein is one row after TCRdb ran MiXCR on the reads. The table has around 500,000 distinct CDR3 sequences, about two fifths seen once. Here the sequenced sample was cultured PBMCs, taken from culture after CMV antigen stimulation. All receptors derive from a human donor in good health (CMV status not recorded). Some clones in this sample may be carry-over from other donors' samples. CDR3s include the opening cysteine and the closing phenylalanine or tryptophan. Each record gives: J gene, V gene, D gene, clone size, CDR3 DNA, CDR3 protein. A D gene is named only where the DNA matches it firmly. Size is omitted from some rows. Given values are once, few, many or a class for expanded clones.

TRBJ2-3	TRBV4-2	NA	few	TGCGCCAGCAGCCAAGATCGGGGCGGTGGCACAGATACGCAGTATTTT	CASSQDRGGGTDTQYF
TRBJ1-6	TRBV11-2	NA	NA	TGTGCCAGCACCCCAGGGCTGGGAAGTGGTAATTCACCCCTCCACTTT	CASTPGLGSGNSPLHF
TRBJ2-3	TRBV7-9	NA	NA	TGTGCCAGCAGCTTCATGGCGGAGACTAGCACAGATACGCAGTATTTT	CASSFMAETSTDTQYF
TRBJ2-7	TRBV28	NA	NA	TGTGCCAGCAGTTTATGGTCACAGCTCCATCACGAGCAGTACTTC	CASSLWSQLHHEQYF
TRBJ1-5	TRBV20-1	NA	NA	TGCAGTGCTAAAATCCGGGACTTACAGCCCCAGCATTTT	CSAKIRDLQPQHF
TRBJ2-7	TRBV28	NA	NA	TGTGCCAGCAGTTTGGGGCCGTGGACAGCACCCTACGAGCAGTACTTC	CASSLGPWTAPYEQYF
TRBJ1-5	TRBV6-6	NA	few	TGTGCCAGCAGTTACGCCCCGGGACACAATCAGCCCCAGCATTTT	CASSYAPGHNQPQHF
TRBJ1-6	TRBV7-2	NA	many	TGTGCCAGCAGCACCAGTAATTCACCCCTCCACTTT	CASSTSNSPLHF
TRBJ2-3	TRBV7-2	TRBD2	NA	TGTGCCAGCAGCTTCGGGACTAGCGGGAAAGTCTGGGATACGCAGTATTTT	CASSFGTSGKVWDTQYF
TRBJ1-1	TRBV3-1	NA	few	TGTGCCAGCAGCCGCCTCTACGGGCTCCTCCCTGAAGCTTTCTTT	CASSRLYGLLPEAFF
TRBJ1-5	TRBV7-2	TRBD1	many	TGTGCCAGCAGCTTAGCGGGGCAGGGGGTCGCGCCCCAGCATTTT	CASSLAGQGVAPQHF
TRBJ2-3	TRBV6-1	NA	NA	TGTGCCAGCAGTGGTAACACAGATACGCAGTATTTT	CASSGNTDTQYF
TRBJ2-1	TRBV18	NA	NA	TGTGCCAGCTCACCGAGGGGGGCGGATCACAATGAGCAGTTCTTC	CASSPRGADHNEQFF
TRBJ1-5	TRBV12-3/TRBV12-4	NA	NA	TGTGCCACCCGGCAAGGGGGCAATCAGCCCCAGCATTTT	CATRQGGNQPQHF
TRBJ2-1	TRBV7-2	NA	NA	TGTGCCAGCAGCCTAGTACCGGGGATTGATAACAATGAGCAGTTCTTC	CASSLVPGIDNNEQFF
TRBJ2-2	TRBV7-2	TRBD2	few	TGTGCCAGCAGCTCCGCCCCGGGACTAGCGGGGGGGATAGGCACCGGGGAGCTGTTTTTT	CASSSAPGLAGGIGTGELFF
TRBJ2-7	TRBV7-2	NA	NA	TGTGCCAGCAGCTTAGGACTTCCTAGCTCCTACGAGCAGTACTTC	CASSLGLPSSYEQYF
TRBJ2-2	TRBV7-2	NA	NA	TGTGCCAGCACCTCGGGGGACAGGGAGCTGTTTTTT	CASTSGDRELFF
TRBJ2-7	TRBV9	NA	NA	TGTGCCAGCAGCGTAGCTTTCGAGCAGTACTTC	CASSVAFEQYF
TRBJ2-5	TRBV20-1	TRBD2	NA	TGCAGTGCAGCGGGGGGGCAAGAGACCCAGTACTTC	CSAAGGQETQYF
TRBJ2-7	TRBV20-1	TRBD1	few	TGCAGTGCTAGAGACCCTAGGGGGACAGGGGATGGGCAGTACTTC	CSARDPRGTGDGQYF
TRBJ1-2	TRBV29-1	TRBD1	few	TGCAGCGTTGGGACAGGGGGCATAGACTATGGCTACACCTTC	CSVGTGGIDYGYTF
TRBJ2-1	TRBV7-8	TRBD2	few	TGTGCCAGCAGCTTAGCTTGGGCGGGGGGGCAATACAATGAGCAGTTCTTC	CASSLAWAGGQYNEQFF
TRBJ2-1	TRBV3-1	NA	NA	TGTGCCAGCTCCCCGGGGGCCGGAGCCGCGATCTTC	CASSPGAGAAIF
TRBJ2-1	TRBV5-4	TRBD2	NA	TGTGCCAGCAGCCCTTCTAGCGGGAGTTGGAATGAGCAGTTCTTC	CASSPSSGSWNEQFF
TRBJ2-1	TRBV12-3/TRBV12-4	TRBD2	NA	TGTGCCAGCACCAAAAGACTAGCGGCCTCCTACAATGAGCAGTTCTTC	CASTKRLAASYNEQFF
TRBJ2-3	TRBV6-5	TRBD1	few	TGTGCCAGCAGTTCCAGGGGGATGATAACAGATACGCAGTATTTT	CASSSRGMITDTQYF
TRBJ2-1	TRBV12-3/TRBV12-4	NA	few	TGTGCCAGCAGTTTAGTGTCTACTTGGAATGAGCAGTTCTTC	CASSLVSTWNEQFF
TRBJ2-7	TRBV6-5	TRBD1	few	TGTGCCAGCAGTTACGGGACAGGGAATGCCTACGAGCAGTACTTC	CASSYGTGNAYEQYF